Listed below are T cell receptor beta chains from one sample, sequenced in a study of T cell responses to AZD1222 COVID-19 vaccine. Sequencing was performed with immunoSEQ multiplex PCR; in TCRdb, only in-frame clones are kept and a portion is missing. The table includes 120,000 to 150,000 clones, 75% to 95% detected once. Material: peripheral blood, obtained on day 0 of AZD1222 vaccination. These receptors came from an adult in good health. The CDR3 runs from the conserved cysteine through the conserved F or W. A D gene is named only where the DNA matches it firmly. Clone size, where shown, is once, few, many, or a class for clones that have expanded.

>TRBJ1-2|-|-|TRBV4-3
TGCGCCAGCAGCCAAGATCAGGGAACAGGGATTTTGGGTGGCTACACCTTC
CASSQDQGTGILGGYTF
>TRBJ1-5|-|-|TRBV27
TGTGCCGCGGGGCTGTCGGGGTCAAATCAGCCCCAGCATTTT
CAAGLSGSNQPQHF
>TRBJ1-1|-|-|TRBV12-3/TRBV12-4
TGTGCCAGCACCCCAAGCGCGGACACTGAAGCTTTCTTT
CASTPSADTEAFF
>TRBJ2-5|-|-|TRBV6-5
TGTGCCAGCAGGAAACTAGCCATCCAAGAGACCCAGTACTTC
CASRKLAIQETQYF
>TRBJ1-2|once|-|TRBV6-5
TGTGCCAGCAGTTACTCGGGGCAGTTCTATGGCTACACCTTC
CASSYSGQFYGYTF
>TRBJ1-2|-|-|TRBV11-2
TGTGCCAGCAGCTCCCTCTCCTCCGGGGACTATGGCTACACCTTC
CASSSLSSGDYGYTF
>TRBJ1-1|-|-|TRBV19
TGTGCCAGTAGTATAGGGACCGGGGGTATGAACACTGAAGCTTTCTTT
CASSIGTGGMNTEAFF
>TRBJ1-3|-|TRBD1|TRBV10-3
TGTGCCATCAGTGAGAATAACAGGGGATTGGGAAACACCATATATTTT
CAISENNRGLGNTIYF
>TRBJ1-5|-|-|TRBV28
TGTGCCAGCTTTCATCCTCTCGCCCTCGACGGGCCCCAGCATTTT
CASFHPLALDGPQHF
>TRBJ1-2|-|-|TRBV29-1
TGCAGCGTTGAATCCCCCGTGACAGGCCCCAGCTATGGCTACACCTTC
CSVESPVTGPSYGYTF
>TRBJ1-6|-|-|TRBV5-1
TGCGCCAGCAGGGGGTCCTTCCTTCCCAATTCACCCCTCCACTTT
CASRGSFLPNSPLHF
>TRBJ2-1|-|TRBD1|TRBV12-3/TRBV12-4
TGTGCCAGCAGTTTGGGACAGGGCCCCCGGTTCTTC
CASSLGQGPRFF
>TRBJ2-2|-|TRBD1|TRBV9
TGTGCCAGCAGCGAAAGGGGGCCCGGGGAGCTGTTTTTT
CASSERGPGELFF
>TRBJ2-5|few|-|TRBV5-1
TGCGCCAGCAGCTTGGGTATGTCGGAGACCCAGTACTTC
CASSLGMSETQYF
>TRBJ1-2|-|-|TRBV6-4
TGTGCCAGCAGTGACTCGGGGAACTATGGCTACACCTTC
CASSDSGNYGYTF
>TRBJ1-2|few|-|TRBV19
TGTGCCAGTAGTATAGCAGGGCACGGCTACACCTTC
CASSIAGHGYTF
>TRBJ2-7|-|-|TRBV5-1
TGCGCCAGCAGGGATGGCCTTTCGGCGCAGTACTTC
CASRDGLSAQYF
>TRBJ1-5|few|-|TRBV19
TGTGCCAGTAGTACACAAGGACAGCCGATTCGAAATAGCAATCAGCCCCAGCATTTT
CASSTQGQPIRNSNQPQHF
>TRBJ1-2|-|-|TRBV10-1
TGCGCCAGCAGTGGTGGATCCTATGGCTACACCTTC
CASSGGSYGYTF
>TRBJ2-7|-|-|TRBV24-1
TGTGCCACCAGTGACACCCGACAAACCTACGAGCAGTACTTC
CATSDTRQTYEQYF
>TRBJ2-1|-|TRBD1|TRBV5-1
TGCGCCAGCAGCTTGGGGGGACAGGAAACCCCCTACAATGAGCAGTTCTTC
CASSLGGQETPYNEQFF
>TRBJ2-1|-|TRBD1|TRBV19
TGTGCCAGTAGTATAGATGCGCAGGGGGCCTACAATGAGCAGTTCTTC
CASSIDAQGAYNEQFF
>TRBJ2-3|-|-|TRBV3-1/TRBV3-2
TGTGCCAGCAGCCAAGCCCCAGCGGAAAGCACAGATACGCAGTATTTT
CASSQAPAESTDTQYF
>TRBJ1-1|-|-|TRBV6-5
TGTGCCAGCAGCCCCCATCGGGAGGGCACTGAAGCTTTCTTT
CASSPHREGTEAFF
>TRBJ1-1|-|-|TRBV9
TGTGCCAGCCGCGGGAGGGGGACTGAAGCTTTCTTT
CASRGRGTEAFF
>TRBJ2-1|-|-|TRBV9
TGTGCCAGGAGGGGGTCGAGCTCCTACAATGAGCAGTTCTTC
CARRGSSSYNEQFF
>TRBJ1-1|once|-|TRBV19
TGTGCCAGTAGTAGGACTTTGAACACTGAAGCTTTCTTT
CASSRTLNTEAFF
>TRBJ1-1|-|TRBD1|TRBV5-1
TGCGCCAGCAGCTGGGGACAGGGGGCGCGACCTGAAGCTTTCTTT
CASSWGQGARPEAFF
>TRBJ2-5|-|-|TRBV7-9
TGTGCCAGCAGCTTAGAAGTCTTGGGTCAAGAGACCCAGTACTTC
CASSLEVLGQETQYF
>TRBJ2-7|-|-|TRBV12-3/TRBV12-4
TGTGCCAGCCTTGGGAGATCCGAGCAGTACTTC
CASLGRSEQYF
>TRBJ2-1|-|TRBD2|TRBV18
TGTGCCAGCTCACGGGGACTAGCGGGAGGGAGATACAATGAGCAGTTCTTC
CASSRGLAGGRYNEQFF
>TRBJ1-2|-|-|TRBV9
TGTGCCAGCAGCGCCTCGACGGTGTATGGCTACACCTTC
CASSASTVYGYTF
>TRBJ2-7|-|-|TRBV5-1
TGCGCCAGCAGCCTACCTCGAGGGGCGGAAATCTCCTACGAGCAGTACTTC
CASSLPRGAEISYEQYF
>TRBJ2-3|few|TRBD2|TRBV5-1
TGCGCCAGCAGTCCTACTAGCGGGAGGCCGCATACGCAGTATTTT
CASSPTSGRPHTQYF
>TRBJ1-1|-|-|TRBV13
TGTGCCAGCAGCCCACCCCTGAACACTGAAGCTTTCTTT
CASSPPLNTEAFF
>TRBJ1-2|-|-|TRBV5-1
TGCGCCAGCTCAGCGGGGAAGCATGGCTACACCTTC
CASSAGKHGYTF
>TRBJ2-3|once|-|TRBV4-3
TGCGCCAGCAGCCAAGATAGCAAGCGGTCCACAGATACGCAGTATTTT
CASSQDSKRSTDTQYF
>TRBJ2-1|-|-|TRBV7-2
TGTGCCAGCAGAGCAGGGGACTACAATGAGCAGTTCTTC
CASRAGDYNEQFF
>TRBJ1-1|many|-|TRBV19
TGTGCCAGTATCCAACAGGTTGAAGCTTTCTTT
CASIQQVEAFF
>TRBJ2-2|once|TRBD1|TRBV11-1
TGTGCCAGCAGCTCCCGGACAGGGATGGCCGGGGAGCTGTTTTTT
CASSSRTGMAGELFF
>TRBJ2-4|-|-|TRBV3-1/TRBV3-2
TGTGCCAGCAGCGGCTTGATTCTGCAAAGAAAAAACATTCAGTACTTC
CASSGLILQRKNIQYF